This T cell receptor beta chain comes out of a study of T cells in Graves' hyperthyroidism and ophthalmopathy. Background on the study: The initial diagnosis was the point when peripheral blood was collected, ahead of any treatment. Overall study results and limits: Ophthalmopathy was told apart from stable hyperthyroidism by a 13 V-J model.

In this sample, this clonotype turned up a few times. Antigen specificity is unknown. RNA transcripts were the template for amplifying TCR beta CDR3 regions. First-round RT-PCR targeting the TCR CDR3 was performed with the HTBI primer set. TCRdb reprocessed the multiplex PCR reads via MiXCR and lists one record per CDR3 protein. The sample lists nearly 750,000 distinct CDR3 sequences, around 40% seen once, with roughly 30% in the top ten. For Graves' hyperthyroidism to be stable, ophthalmopathy could not progress within 18 months. Patients aged 18 to 65 had newly diagnosed hyperthyroidism that had lasted under 2 months. Germline V gene sequence: CDR1 SGHTA, CDR2 FQGNSA. The CDR3 runs to 17 residues. The germline V and J ends were trimmed by 5 bases and 4 bases, with 23 bases remaining between them.

Sequenced input: blood. V and J are TRBV7-2 and TRBJ1-2; tentative D call: TRBD1 (6 bases). The sequence was collected from a woman aged 40 to 55 with Graves' hyperthyroidism. In DNA, the CDR3 is TGTGCCAGCAGCCGGGGGGCAGGGAAAAGGATATTCTATGGCTACACCTTC. Encoded protein: CASSRGAGKRIFYGYTF.